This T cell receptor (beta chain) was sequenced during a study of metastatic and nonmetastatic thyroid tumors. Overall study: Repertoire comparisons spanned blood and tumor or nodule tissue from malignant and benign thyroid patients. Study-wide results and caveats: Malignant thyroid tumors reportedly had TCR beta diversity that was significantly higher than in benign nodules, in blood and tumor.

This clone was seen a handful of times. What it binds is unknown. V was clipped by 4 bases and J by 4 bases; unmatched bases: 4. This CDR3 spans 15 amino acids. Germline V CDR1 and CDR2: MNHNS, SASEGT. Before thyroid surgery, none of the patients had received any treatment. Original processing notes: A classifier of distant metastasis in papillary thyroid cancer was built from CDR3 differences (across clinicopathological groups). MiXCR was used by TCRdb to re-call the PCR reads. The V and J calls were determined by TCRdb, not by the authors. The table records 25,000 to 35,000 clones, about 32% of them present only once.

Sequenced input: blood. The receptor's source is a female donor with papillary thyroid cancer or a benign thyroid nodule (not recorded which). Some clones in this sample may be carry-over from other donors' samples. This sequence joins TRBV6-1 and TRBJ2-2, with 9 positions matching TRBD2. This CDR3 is CASSVAGDITGELFF. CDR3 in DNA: TGTGCCAGCAGTGTAGCGGGAGATATCACCGGGGAGCTGTTTTTT.